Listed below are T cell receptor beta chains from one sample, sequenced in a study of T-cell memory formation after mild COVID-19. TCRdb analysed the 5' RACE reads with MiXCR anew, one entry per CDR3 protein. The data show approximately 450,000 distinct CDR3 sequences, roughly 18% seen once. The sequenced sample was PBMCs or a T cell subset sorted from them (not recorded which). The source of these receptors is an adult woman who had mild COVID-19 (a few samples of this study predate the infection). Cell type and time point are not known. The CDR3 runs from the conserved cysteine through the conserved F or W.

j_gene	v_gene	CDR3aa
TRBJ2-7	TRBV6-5	CASSSLTGTGGDEQYF
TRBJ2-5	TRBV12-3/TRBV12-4	CASSSLGQGAQYF
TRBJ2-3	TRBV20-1	CSARQQGGDTQYF
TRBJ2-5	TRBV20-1	CSGRRGGETQYF
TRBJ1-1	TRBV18	CASSPSEGARGNTEAFF
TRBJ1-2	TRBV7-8	CASRQGEYGYTF
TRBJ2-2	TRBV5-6	CASSLMGARTGELFF
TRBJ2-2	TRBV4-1	CASSQTRLAGGPGTGELFF
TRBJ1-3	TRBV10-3	CATRHLFSGNTIYF
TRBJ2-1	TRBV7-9	CASSLAPGGRDEQFF
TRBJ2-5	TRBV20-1	CSAREKRQETQYF
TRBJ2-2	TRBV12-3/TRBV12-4	CASNPGLAIAGELFF
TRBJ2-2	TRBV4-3	CASSPTLTETGELFF
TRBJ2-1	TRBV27	CASTPAGLAPRWEQFF
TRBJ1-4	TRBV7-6	CASGGGLKLFF
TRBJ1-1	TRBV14	CASSLSSITEAFF
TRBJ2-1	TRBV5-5	CASSSWDSSYNEQFF
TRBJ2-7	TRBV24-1	CATSDWERTVGEQYF
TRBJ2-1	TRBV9	CASSVEGWKYNEQFF
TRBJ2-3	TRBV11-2	CASSSGLQDTQYF
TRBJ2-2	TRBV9	CASSTRQGVGEELFF
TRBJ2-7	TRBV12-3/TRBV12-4	CASSSGGGGEQYF
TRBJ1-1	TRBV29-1	CSVGGGVAENTEAFF
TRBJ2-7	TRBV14	CASSQEGVSYEQYF
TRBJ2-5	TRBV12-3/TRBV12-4	CASSLTGLIAQETQYF
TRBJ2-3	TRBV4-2	CASSQDQFARDTQYF
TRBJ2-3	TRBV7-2	CASSFRGTTFNTDTQYF
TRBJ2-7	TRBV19	CASRGALEQYF